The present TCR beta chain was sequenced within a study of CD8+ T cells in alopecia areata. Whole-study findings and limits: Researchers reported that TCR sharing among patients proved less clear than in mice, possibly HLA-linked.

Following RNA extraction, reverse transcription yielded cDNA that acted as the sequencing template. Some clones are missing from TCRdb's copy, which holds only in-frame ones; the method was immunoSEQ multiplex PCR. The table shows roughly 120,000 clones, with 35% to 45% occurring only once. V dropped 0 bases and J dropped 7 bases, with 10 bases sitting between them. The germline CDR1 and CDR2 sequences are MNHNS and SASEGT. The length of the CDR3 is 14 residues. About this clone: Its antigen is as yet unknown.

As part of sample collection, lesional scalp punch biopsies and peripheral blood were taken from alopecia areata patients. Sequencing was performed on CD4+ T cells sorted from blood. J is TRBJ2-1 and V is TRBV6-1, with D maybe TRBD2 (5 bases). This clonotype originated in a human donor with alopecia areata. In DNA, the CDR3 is TGTGCCAGCAGTGAAGCACGGACTTGGAATGAGCAGTTCTTC. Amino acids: CASSEARTWNEQFF.